The 31 T cell receptor beta chains in this list originate from one sample, sequenced in a study of control samples from healthy donors and cancer patients. TCRdb's copy holds only in-frame clones and misses some; the assay was immunoSEQ multiplex PCR. The profile covers some 200,000 clones, with just under 95% appearing a single time and about 1.4% taken by the ten largest. The sample taken for sequencing was blood. The origin of the receptors is a man between 45 and 60 years old in good health.

This chain connects TRBV5-6 to TRBJ2-1; the D is unclear. V lost 1 base to trimming and J lost 3 bases, with 8 bases between them. In germline, CDR1 is SGHDT, CDR2 YYEEEE. CDR3 length: 14 residues. CDR3 protein: CASSLFKNYNEQFF. CDR3 bases: TGTGCCAGCAGCTTGTTCAAAAACTACAATGAGCAGTTCTTC.

The chain recombines TRBV27 with TRBJ2-7; D tentatively reads TRBD1 or TRBD2 (5 bases each). The V gene's germline CDR1 is MNHEY and CDR2 SMNVEV (reference sequence). Deletions cut 6 bases from V and 7 bases from J, with 19 bases between. The CDR3 is 14 amino acids. The CDR3 loop is CASRRPGPRTEQYF. The DNA of the CDR3 is TGTGCCAGCAGGAGGCCGGGACCGAGAACGGAGCAGTACTTC.

This rearrangement joins TRBV4-3 to TRBJ1-6; the match to TRBD1 covers 8 bases. This CDR3 has 15 amino acids. V was clipped by 1 base and J by 9 bases; unmatched bases: 5. Looked up from germline, CDR1 is LGHNA and CDR2 is YSLEER. CDR3 sequence: CASSQGQGWSSPLHF. CDR3 DNA sequence: TGCGCCAGCAGCCAAGGACAGGGGTGGAGTTCACCCCTCCACTTT.

The V gene is TRBV14, the J gene TRBJ1-6; D unresolved. Trimming pared 0 bases from V and 9 bases from J, leaving 12 bases between. Germline CDR1 SGHDN, CDR2 FVKESK. The CDR3 runs 15 residues. The CDR3 region is CASSQDSGTASPLHF. The CDR3, as DNA: TGTGCCAGCAGCCAAGATTCGGGAACGGCTTCACCCCTCCACTTT.

The J gene is TRBJ1-1, the V gene TRBV15; D not certain. Trimming took off 2 bases at V and 6 bases at J, with 7 bases between the two ends. The CDR3 sequence is 12 residues long. The V gene's germline CDR1 is LNHNV and CDR2 YYDKDF (reference sequence). In DNA form, the CDR3 reads TGTGCCACCAGCAGACGGCTGGCTGAAGCTTTCTTT. It yields the protein CATSRRLAEAFF.

This clone has a single count. The chain has TRBV7-2 and TRBJ2-5, with TRBD1 identical over 7 bases. CDR1 and CDR2 (germline): SGHTA, FQGNSA. V lost 4 bases, J lost 5 bases, and 7 bases stayed unmatched. The CDR3 has 14 residues. The CDR3 region has the DNA TGTGCCAGCAGCTCGACAGGGAAGAGGGAGACCCAGTACTTC. Protein sequence: CASSSTGKRETQYF.

The chain uses TRBV6-5 and TRBJ1-2, with D unresolved. Germline loops: CDR1 MNHEY, CDR2 SVGAGI. This CDR3 has 16 residues. V was pared by 0 bases and J by 8 bases, with 19 bases between. CDR3 loop: CASSYSPVGSLGGYTF. The CDR3 nucleotides are TGTGCCAGCAGTTACTCCCCAGTGGGCTCTTTGGGCGGCTACACCTTC.

The rearrangement uses TRBV7-6 and TRBJ1-2, with 7 bases fitting TRBD1. CDR1 SGHVS and CDR2 FNYEAQ come from the germline V gene. The CDR3 runs to 13 residues. J lost 7 bases, V lost 1 base, and 3 bases had no gene match. CDR3 sequence (DNA): TGTGCCAGCAGCTTAGAACAGGGGTTTGGCTACACCTTC. Protein product: CASSLEQGFGYTF. Complete variable domain (other parts from reference TRBV7-6 and TRBJ1-2): GAGVSQSPRYKVTKRGQDVALRCDPISGHVSLYWYRQALGQGPEFLTYFNYEAQQDKSGLPNDRFSAERPEGSISTLTIQRTEQRDSAMYRCASSLEQGFGYTFGSGTRLTVV.

V gene TRBV6-6 combines with J gene TRBJ2-7; 8 bases match TRBD1. The V gene end was trimmed by 6 bases and the J gene end by 10 bases; junction bases not matched to a gene: 8. CDR3 length equals 12 residues. Germline V CDR1 and CDR2: MNHNY, SVGAGI (reference sequence). In nucleotides, the CDR3 is TGTGCCAGCAGGGAAGGACAGGGAGGCCAGTACTTC. Translating it yields CASREGQGGQYF.

In its sample, this clone was seen once. This sample also contains other DNA sequences that code for the same CDR3. V and J are TRBV5-6 and TRBJ1-5; no clear D. V shed 2 bases and J shed 1 base, with 7 bases lying between them. Germline CDR1 reads SGHDT; CDR2 reads YYEEEE. There are 14 residues in the CDR3. The CDR3 sequence is CASSLGGSNQPQHF. CDR3 nucleotides: TGTGCCAGCAGCTTAGGAGGGAGCAATCAGCCCCAGCATTTT.

The chain uses TRBV18 and TRBJ2-7; TRBD1 aligns across 9 bases. Germline loops: CDR1 KGHSH, CDR2 LQKENI. The V gene end was trimmed by 6 bases and the J gene end by 6 bases; junction bases not matched to a gene: 9. This CDR3 comprises 14 residues. The CDR3 region is CASSYGTGISEQYF. The CDR3 DNA follows: TGTGCCAGCTCCTATGGGACAGGGATCTCCGAGCAGTACTTC.

This sequence joins TRBV5-4 and TRBJ1-3, with no clear D. The germline CDR1 and CDR2 sequences are SGHNT and YYREEE (reference sequence). The length of the CDR3 is 14 residues. Trimming took 4 bases from V and 1 from J, leaving 9 bases between them. The CDR3 spells CASSLQLSGNTIYF. CDR3 coding DNA: TGTGCCAGCAGCCTACAACTATCTGGAAACACCATATATTTT.

CDR3 residues: CASSPSGRKSYEQYF. The CDR3 DNA reads TGTGCCAGCAGTCCCTCGGGGAGGAAGTCCTACGAGCAGTACTTC. The chain joins TRBV6-2 or TRBV6-3 to TRBJ2-7, with a weak D call TRBD2 (6 bases). The V gene lost 5 bases and the J gene lost 1 base, with 15 bases spanning the gap. Germline assignment: CDR1 MNHEY and CDR2 SVGEGT. The CDR3 contains 15 residues.

This clone was seen only once. The chain couples TRBV19 to TRBJ1-5; possibly TRBD1 for D (5 bases). This CDR3 is 16 amino acids long. V was cut by 6 bases and J by 5 bases, with 20 bases left in between. Germline CDR1 reads LNHDA; CDR2 reads SQIVND (reference sequence). CDR3 loop: CASSHRRALPHQPQHF. CDR3 sequence (DNA): TGTGCCAGTAGCCACCGCAGGGCGCTACCCCATCAGCCCCAGCATTTT.

V usage is TRBV2 and J usage is TRBJ1-1; D uncertain. V was shortened by 1 base and J by 2 bases, with 11 bases between the two germline ends. Germline CDR1 and CDR2: SNHLY and FYNNEI. The CDR3 runs 15 residues. CDR3 in DNA: TGTGCCAGCAGTGAAGGTCCGGGTCGAAACACTGAAGCTTTCTTT. Residues: CASSEGPGRNTEAFF.

This chain links TRBV4-3 with TRBJ2-5; the D is unclear. The CDR3 sequence is 16 residues long. The germline V gene encodes CDR1 LGHNA and CDR2 YSLEER. Deletions cut 0 bases from V and 1 base from J, with 12 bases between. The CDR3 loop is CASSQDPQVPQETQYF. The CDR3 DNA reads as TGCGCCAGCAGCCAAGACCCCCAGGTTCCCCAAGAGACCCAGTACTTC.

The chain couples TRBV5-1 to TRBJ1-1; 8 bases agree with TRBD1. The CDR3 consists of 16 residues. V was clipped by 4 bases and J by 5 bases; unmatched bases: 13. CDR1 and CDR2 (germline): SGHRS, YFSETQ. The CDR3 sequence is CASSRGDRPLRTEAFF. As DNA, the CDR3 is TGCGCCAGCAGCCGAGGGGACAGGCCTTTGCGGACTGAAGCTTTCTTT. Filled out from reference TRBV5-1 and TRBJ1-1, the complete variable domain reads KAGVTQTPRYLIKTRGQQVTLSCSPISGHRSVSWYQQTPGQGLQFLFEYFSETQRNKGNFPGRFSGRQFSNSRSEMNVSTLELGDSALYLCASSRGDRPLRTEAFFGQGTRLTVV.

Comments on this clone: Other DNA sequences from this sample encode an identical CDR3 as well. The chain is built from TRBV19 and TRBJ1-6; 7 bases fit TRBD1. Germline V CDR1 and CDR2: LNHDA, SQIVND (reference sequence). The CDR3 spans 14 residues. The trim removed 3 bases at V and 6 bases at J, leaving 2 bases unmatched. The CDR3 protein is CASSIDRANSPLHF. Written as DNA, the CDR3 is TGTGCCAGTAGTATCGACAGGGCTAATTCACCCCTCCACTTT.

This CDR3 reads CATSDYYRGGGYTF. The CDR3 DNA reads TGTGCCACCAGTGACTACTACAGGGGAGGAGGCTACACCTTC. V and J are TRBV24-1 and TRBJ1-2; TRBD1 matches 7 bases. With V trimmed by 4 bases and J by 8 bases, 9 bases remained unmatched. Germline V gives CDR1 KGHDR, CDR2 SFDVKD. This CDR3 comprises 14 residues.

The V gene is TRBV21-1, the J gene TRBJ1-4. TRBV21-1 is a documented pseudogene. The CDR3 runs to 17 residues. The CDR3 loop reads CALLSRGPIPTNEKLFF. As DNA, the CDR3 is TGTGCCTTACTGAGCCGGGGCCCTATTCCAACTAATGAAAAACTGTTTTTT.

The chain couples TRBV5-1 to TRBJ1-1; D is possibly TRBD1 (5 bases). The CDR3 contains 15 residues. V lost 1 base to trimming and J lost 1 base, with 11 bases between them. Germline CDR1 is SGHRS and CDR2 is YFSETQ. CDR3 protein: CASSLTGLGNTEAFF. The CDR3 bases are TGCGCCAGCAGCTTGACAGGCCTGGGGAACACTGAAGCTTTCTTT.

V usage is TRBV3-1 (or the pseudogene TRBV3-2) and J usage is TRBJ1-2, with D possibly matching TRBD1 (5 bases). V lost 0 bases and J lost 6, with 11 bases in between. Per germline, CDR1 LGHDT and CDR2 YNNKEL (reference sequence). The CDR3 totals 14 residues. The CDR3 DNA follows: TGTGCCAGCAGCCAAGATCCCAGGGACGATGGCTACACCTTC. It specifies CASSQDPRDDGYTF.

The rearrangement joins TRBV5-4 to TRBJ2-1; TRBD2 aligns across 9 bases. In germline, CDR1 is SGHNT, CDR2 YYREEE (reference sequence). The CDR3 has 16 amino acids. After removal of 7 bases from V and 9 bases from J, the junction contained 17 bases not matched to a gene. The CDR3 protein is CASSPSAAGGQGEQFF. The DNA of the CDR3 is TGTGCCAGCTCCCCCTCGGCGGCGGGGGGGCAAGGTGAGCAGTTCTTC. Combining the CDR3 with reference TRBV5-4 and TRBJ2-1 gives the whole variable domain ETGVTQSPTHLIKTRGQQVTLRCSSQSGHNTVSWYQQALGQGPQFIFQYYREEENGRGNFPPRFSGLQFPNYSSELNVNALELDDSALYLCASSPSAAGGQGEQFFGPGTRLTVL.

V gene TRBV15 combines with J gene TRBJ1-1; D possibly corresponds to TRBD1 (5 bases). V dropped 6 bases and J dropped 4 bases, with 12 bases sitting between them. Per the germline V gene, CDR1 is LNHNV and CDR2 is YYDKDF (reference sequence). This CDR3 is 13 amino acids long. CDR3 loop: CATSLSGGTEAFF. CDR3 DNA sequence: TGTGCCACCAGTCTTTCGGGGGGCACTGAAGCTTTCTTT.

The V gene is TRBV5-4, the J gene TRBJ2-1, with 10 bases matching TRBD1. V shed 2 bases and J 6 bases; nucleotides not matched to a gene: 5. Germline assignment: CDR1 SGHNT and CDR2 YYREEE (reference sequence). The CDR3 totals 15 residues. CDR3 amino acids: CASSFRDRGGNEQFF. CDR3 DNA sequence: TGTGCCAGCAGCTTCCGGGACAGGGGAGGCAATGAGCAGTTCTTC.

The chain has TRBV18 and TRBJ2-3; D unresolved. This CDR3 region has 12 residues. V lost 5 bases, J lost 5 bases, and 8 bases lay in between. CDR1 and CDR2 from the germline V gene are KGHSH and LQKENI. This CDR3 reads CASSNYQDTQYF. CDR3 DNA sequence: TGTGCCAGCTCAAACTACCAAGATACGCAGTATTTT.

CDR3 loop: CAISDIYEQYV. CDR3 in DNA: TGTGCCATCTCTGACATTTACGAGCAGTACGTC. The J gene is TRBJ2-7, the V gene TRBV2, with D unclear. CDR3 length: 11 amino acids. Germline lookup yields CDR1 SNHLY and CDR2 FYNNEI. V lost 10 bases and J 4 bases, leaving 11 bases between the germline ends.

The chain employs TRBV12-3 or TRBV12-4 and TRBJ1-5; D is unclear. This CDR3 is 12 amino acids long. The V gene lost 7 bases and the J gene lost 4 bases, with 8 bases spanning the gap. CDR3 region: CASTFGNQPQHF. The CDR3 region has the DNA TGTGCCAGCACTTTCGGGAATCAGCCCCAGCATTTT.

This chain links TRBV12-3 or TRBV12-4 with TRBJ2-7; a weak D match, TRBD1 (5 bases). The CDR3 length is 13 residues. V lost 3 bases and J 2 bases, leaving 8 bases between the germline ends. Here the CDR3 reads CASSLQGTYEQYV. CDR3 coding DNA: TGTGCCAGCAGTTTGCAGGGTACCTACGAGCAGTACGTC.

The J gene is TRBJ2-2, the V gene TRBV5-6; D not resolved. The CDR3 loop spans 14 amino acids. The germline V and J ends were trimmed by 5 bases and 4 bases, with 12 bases remaining between them. Germline values: CDR1 SGHDT, CDR2 YYEEEE. In nucleotides, the CDR3 is TGTGCCAGCAGATTTAAGCTGGTCACCGGGGAGCTGTTTTTT. Translated: CASRFKLVTGELFF.

Written as DNA, the CDR3 is TGCGCCAGCAGCTTTAATACGGCGGCGAAGACCCAGTACTTC. Translation: CASSFNTAAKTQYF. The J gene is TRBJ2-5, the V gene TRBV5-1; D remains ambiguous. V lost 2 bases and J 6 bases, leaving 14 bases between the germline ends. This CDR3 region has 14 residues. Germline lookup yields CDR1 SGHRS and CDR2 YFSETQ.